The T cell receptor beta chain described here comes from a study of shared clonotypes between healthy human individuals. Produced via immunoSEQ multiplex PCR; TCRdb's table is partial and in-frame only. The table has roughly 330,000 clones, roughly 70% seen once. Germline CDR1 is SGHTA and CDR2 is FQGNSA. V was pared by 5 bases and J by 2 bases, with 5 bases between. There are 12 residues in the CDR3. The rearrangement joins TRBV7-2 to TRBJ2-3; no definite D call. The specimen was memory CD4+ T cells sorted from blood. Indicated subset: CD45RA-negative fraction. This clonotype was obtained from a man between 25 and 39 years old in good health. The CDR3 protein is CASSDTTDTQYF. CDR3 bases: TGTGCCAGCAGCGACACCACAGATACGCAGTATTTT.